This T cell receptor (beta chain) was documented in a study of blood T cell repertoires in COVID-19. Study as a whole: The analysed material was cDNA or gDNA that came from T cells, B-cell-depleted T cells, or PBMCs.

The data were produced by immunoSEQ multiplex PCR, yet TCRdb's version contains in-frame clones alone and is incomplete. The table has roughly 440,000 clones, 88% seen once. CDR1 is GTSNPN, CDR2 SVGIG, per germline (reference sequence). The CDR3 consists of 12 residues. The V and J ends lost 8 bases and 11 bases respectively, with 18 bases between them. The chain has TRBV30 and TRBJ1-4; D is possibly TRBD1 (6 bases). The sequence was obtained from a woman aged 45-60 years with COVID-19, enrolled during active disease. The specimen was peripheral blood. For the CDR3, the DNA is TGTGCCGCGGGGGACAACCTGGGGAAACTGTTTTTT. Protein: CAAGDNLGKLFF.